The present T cell receptor beta chain was sequenced within a study of blood T cell repertoires in COVID-19. The wider study: Italy, Spain and the United States were the sources of the convalescent and acute COVID-19 samples. From T cells, B-cell-depleted T cells, or PBMCs came the material, which was cDNA or gDNA.

As handled by the study authors: Amplification of reference gene primers provided the estimated nucleated cell counts. The method was immunoSEQ multiplex PCR; TCRdb's version includes in-frame clones alone and lacks a portion of them. D and trimming were read from the DNA, whereas the V and J calls and clone size are those reported in that table. The sample comprises 150,000 to 200,000 clones, roughly 84% of which are singletons, and 0.95% to 1.5% rests with the top ten. This clone was detected a few times. The CDR3 consists of 14 residues. In germline, CDR1 is MGHRA, CDR2 YSYEKL. The V and J ends lost 1 base and 4 bases respectively, with 10 bases between them.

The material sequenced was peripheral blood. The V gene is TRBV4-1, the J gene TRBJ2-5, with D perhaps matching TRBD1 (5 bases). This receptor was identified in a man aged 55-75 years who had recovered from COVID-19. The CDR3 sequence: CASSQGQLIETQYF. DNA of the CDR3: TGCGCCAGCAGCCAAGGACAGCTCATAGAGACCCAGTACTTC.